The next 13 T cell receptor beta chains were all read from a single sample in a study of blood T cell repertoires in COVID-19 (dated by TCRdb to 2018 to 2020). Library creation used the immunoSEQ multiplex PCR assay. TCRdb limited this immuneACCESS table to in-frame rearrangements with V and J called. A share of clones is missing; checked studies link under half to unresolved V genes, and the rest is unexplained. This sample has around 60,000 clones in its table, and around 93% of those were observed once. Clones ranked in the top ten supply 4.6% of the sample. The sample was peripheral blood. The source of these receptors is a man over 45 with active COVID-19.

The chain joins TRBV27 to TRBJ1-5; 9 positions match TRBD1. Germline CDR1 and CDR2: MNHEY and SMNVEV (reference sequence). The CDR3 runs to 18 residues. The J segment lost 0 bases and the V segment lost 5 bases, leaving 11 bases of the junction unmatched. CDR3: CASSPGTGWSNSNQPQHF. CDR3 bases: TGTGCCAGCAGTCCAGGGACAGGGTGGAGCAATAGCAATCAGCCCCAGCATTTT.

The genes are TRBV19 and TRBJ1-5, with D perhaps matching TRBD1 (5 bases). CDR1 and CDR2 from the germline V gene are LNHDA and SQIVND (reference sequence). V lost 0 bases, J lost 0 bases, and 9 bases lay in between. The length of the CDR3 is 16 residues. The CDR3 protein is CASSIEGQNSNQPQHF. CDR3 coding DNA: TGTGCCAGTAGTATAGAGGGGCAGAATAGCAATCAGCCCCAGCATTTT.

The chain links TRBV10-3 to TRBJ1-2, with 7 bases identical to TRBD1. CDR1 is ENHRY and CDR2 is SYGVKD in the germline V gene. The junction had 9 bases not matched to a gene; V was cut back by 4 bases and J by 4 bases. The CDR3 runs to 15 residues. The CDR3 coding sequence is TGTGCCATCAGTGCTCTTGACAGGGCCCCCTATGGCTACACCTTC. This sequence encodes CAISALDRAPYGYTF.

This chain links TRBV20-1 with TRBJ1-1; D is unclear. This CDR3 comprises 14 residues. CDR1 is DFQATT, CDR2 SNEGSKA, per germline (reference sequence). The V end lost 3 bases, the J end lost 6 bases, and 17 bases lay between the germline ends. CDR3 nucleotides: TGCAGTGCTAGTGATGGGTGGGCTCCCCCTGAAGCTTTCTTT. It is translated as CSASDGWAPPEAFF.

The genes are TRBV27 and TRBJ2-7; D not certain. There are 16 residues in the CDR3. V was clipped by 0 bases and J by 2 bases, with 14 bases between them. Germline V lookup: CDR1 MNHEY, CDR2 SMNVEV (reference sequence). In DNA, the CDR3 is TGTGCCAGCAGTTTATCGATGTCCCAGGTCACCTACGAGCAGTACTTC. It yields the protein CASSLSMSQVTYEQYF.

The chain carries TRBV3-1 (or the pseudogene TRBV3-2) and TRBJ1-1; D is uncertain. The germline V gene has CDR1 LGHDT and CDR2 YNNKEL (reference sequence). CDR3 length: 13 residues. The V end lost 5 bases, the J end lost 2 bases, and 9 bases lay between the germline ends. The CDR3: CASSTGTNTEAFF. CDR3 nucleotides: TGTGCCAGCAGCACGGGAACTAACACTGAAGCTTTCTTT.

This chain connects TRBV7-2 to TRBJ2-7, with D uncertain. V lost 0 bases, J lost 3 bases, and 12 bases lay in between. Germline V gene sequence: CDR1 SGHTA, CDR2 FQGNSA. This CDR3 has 15 amino acids. The CDR3: CASSLASGSDYEQYF. The CDR3, as DNA: TGTGCCAGCAGCTTAGCCTCCGGGTCCGACTACGAGCAGTACTTC. Full variable domain (outside the CDR3, taken from reference TRBV7-2 and TRBJ2-7): GAGVSQSPSNKVTEKGKDVELRCDPISGHTALYWYRQSLGQGLEFLIYFQGNSAPDKSGLPSDRFSAERTGGSVSTLTIQRTQQEDSAVYLCASSLASGSDYEQYFGPGTRLTVT.

The chain carries TRBV27 and TRBJ2-7; 10 bases agree with TRBD1. V lost 4 bases and J lost 1; bases outside the gene matches: 7. The CDR3 is 16 amino acids. Germline assignment: CDR1 MNHEY and CDR2 SMNVEV (reference sequence). The CDR3 DNA reads as TGTGCCAGCAGTTCTCCCGGGACAGGGGTTTCCTACGAGCAGTACTTC. This codes for CASSSPGTGVSYEQYF.

V gene TRBV7-8 combines with J gene TRBJ1-1; D perhaps matches TRBD1 (5 bases). V was clipped by 2 bases and J by 0 bases, with 13 bases between them. The germline gives CDR1 SGHVS, CDR2 FQNEAQ. This CDR3 spans 16 amino acids. This CDR3 is CASSLRGALMNTEAFF. CDR3 DNA sequence: TGTGCCAGCAGCTTACGCGGGGCTCTTATGAACACTGAAGCTTTCTTT. The whole variable domain, filled in from reference TRBV7-8 and TRBJ1-1, reads GAGVSQSPRYKVAKRGQDVALRCDPISGHVSLFWYQQALGQGPEFLTYFQNEAQLDKSGLPSDRFFAERPEGSVSTLKIQRTQQEDSAVYLCASSLRGALMNTEAFFGQGTRLTVV.

The CDR3 DNA is TGTGCCAGCACCCCGGGACTAGCGGGGGTAATGGGTACGCAGTATTTT. Its protein is CASTPGLAGVMGTQYF. This chain joins TRBV9 and TRBJ2-3, with 14 bases matching TRBD2. The germline gives CDR1 SGDLS, CDR2 YYNGEE. The J segment lost 8 bases and the V segment lost 6 bases, leaving 11 bases of the junction unmatched. CDR3 length: 16 amino acids. The full variable domain, completed using reference TRBV9 and TRBJ2-3, is DSGVTQTPKHLITATGQRVTLRCSPRSGDLSVYWYQQSLDQGLQFLIQYYNGEERAKGNILERFSAQQFPDLHSELNLSSLELGDSALYFCASTPGLAGVMGTQYFGPGTRLTVL.

The V gene is TRBV30, the J gene TRBJ1-1; possibly TRBD1 for D (6 bases). V was pared by 2 bases and J by 1 base, with 17 bases between. Germline values: CDR1 GTSNPN, CDR2 SVGIG (reference sequence). The CDR3 loop spans 16 amino acids. The CDR3 spells CAWSTTGGGRNTEAFF. In nucleotides, the CDR3 is TGTGCCTGGAGTACCACGGGAGGGGGACGGAACACTGAAGCTTTCTTT.

The J gene is TRBJ1-2, the V gene TRBV5-4; TRBD1 agrees at 7 bases. CDR1 SGHNT and CDR2 YYREEE come from the germline V gene (reference sequence). The length of the CDR3 is 13 residues. Trimming took 3 bases from V and 10 from J; bases not matched to a gene: 9. The CDR3 loop is CASSWVGQNNYTF. Written as DNA, the CDR3 is TGTGCCAGCAGCTGGGTGGGACAGAATAACTACACCTTC.

The chain couples TRBV6-6 to TRBJ1-1; 8 positions agree with TRBD1. In germline, CDR1 is MNHNY, CDR2 SVGAGI (reference sequence). The V and J ends lost 5 bases and 2 bases, in that order; junction bases with no gene match: 4. The CDR3 is made up of 14 amino acids. The CDR3 bases are TGTGCCAGCAGTCCGGACAGGGCAAACACTGAAGCTTTCTTT. Its translation is CASSPDRANTEAFF.